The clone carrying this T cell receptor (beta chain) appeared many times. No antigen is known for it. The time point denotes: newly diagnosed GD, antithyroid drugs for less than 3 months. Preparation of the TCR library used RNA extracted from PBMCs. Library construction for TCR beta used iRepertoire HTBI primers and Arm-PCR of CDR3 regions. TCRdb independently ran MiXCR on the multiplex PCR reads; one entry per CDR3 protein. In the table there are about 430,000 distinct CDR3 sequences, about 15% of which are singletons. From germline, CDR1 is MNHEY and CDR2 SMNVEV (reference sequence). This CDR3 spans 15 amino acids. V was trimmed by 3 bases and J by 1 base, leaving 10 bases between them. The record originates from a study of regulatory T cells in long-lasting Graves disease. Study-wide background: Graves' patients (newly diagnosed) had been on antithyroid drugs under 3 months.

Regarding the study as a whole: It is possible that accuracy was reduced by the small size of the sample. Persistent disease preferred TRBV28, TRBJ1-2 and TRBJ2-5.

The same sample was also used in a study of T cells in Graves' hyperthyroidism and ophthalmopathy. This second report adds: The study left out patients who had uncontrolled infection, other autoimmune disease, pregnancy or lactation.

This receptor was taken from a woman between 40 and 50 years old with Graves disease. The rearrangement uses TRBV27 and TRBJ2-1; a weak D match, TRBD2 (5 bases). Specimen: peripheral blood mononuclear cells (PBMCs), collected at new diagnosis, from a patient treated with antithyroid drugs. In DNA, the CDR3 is TGTGCCAGCAGTTTTATGTGGGAGTCCTACAATGAGCAGTTCTTC. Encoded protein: CASSFMWESYNEQFF.